Below are 26 T cell receptor beta chains sequenced from a single sample in a study of blood T cells in healthy people across ages. The authors ran a second PCR of roughly 7 to 11 cycles using a sample-barcoded 5' primer and a J-beta primer mix. TCRdb re-called the 5' RACE reads through MiXCR, storing one row per CDR3 protein. The sample includes around 900,000 distinct CDR3 sequences, more than 25% of them seen just once. Sequences were obtained from blood. The source is a woman of 80 years or more in good health.

The DNA of the CDR3 is TGCGCCAGCAGTCAAACAGGGGGACCTGGAAACACCATATATTTT. Its translation is CASSQTGGPGNTIYF. V is TRBV4-3 and J is TRBJ1-3; 8 nucleotides line up with TRBD1. The CDR3 is 15 residues long. CDR1 and CDR2 from the germline V gene are LGHNA and YSLEER. The V and J ends lost 6 bases and 2 bases, in that order; junction bases with no gene match: 6.

This clonotype was detected ten times or more. The rearrangement uses TRBV5-5 and TRBJ1-2; D unclear. In germline, CDR1 is SGHKS, CDR2 YYEKEE (reference sequence). Trimming stripped 1 base from V and 5 bases from J, with 12 bases between. CDR3 size: 14 residues. The CDR3: CASSLTKASYGYTF. CDR3 DNA sequence: TGTGCCAGCAGCTTGACCAAGGCTTCATATGGCTACACCTTC.

This clonotype was seen a handful of times. The chain recombines TRBV2 with TRBJ2-7, with D possibly matching TRBD2 (5 bases). The germline gives CDR1 SNHLY, CDR2 FYNNEI. The CDR3 is 12 amino acids. Trimming removed 7 bases at V and 1 base at J, with 8 bases between. Written as DNA, the CDR3 is TGTGCCAGCATGGGGAGATCCTACGAGCAGTACTTC. It specifies CASMGRSYEQYF.

This clonotype has ten or more counts. This chain links TRBV20-1 with TRBJ1-2; the match to TRBD1 covers 9 bases. V gave up 2 bases and J gave up 8 bases; unmatched junction bases: 9. The V gene's germline CDR1 is DFQATT and CDR2 SNEGSKA (reference sequence). The CDR3 runs to 14 residues. CDR3 nucleotide sequence: TGCAGTGCTAGACCCCCGACAGGGGGATACGGCTACACCTTC. This translates into CSARPPTGGYGYTF.

This chain links TRBV20-1 with TRBJ1-1; D unclear. Germline values: CDR1 DFQATT, CDR2 SNEGSKA (reference sequence). This CDR3 region has 12 residues. CDR3 in amino acids: CRIYTANTEAFF. CDR3 nucleotides: TGCAGAATCTACACGGCGAACACTGAAGCTTTCTTT.

This clonotype was seen ten or more times. CDR3 in amino acids: CASSPGQGGFTQYF. The CDR3 DNA is TGCGCCAGCAGCCCCGGACAGGGAGGTTTTACGCAGTATTTT. This rearrangement joins TRBV4-3 to TRBJ2-3; the match to TRBD1 covers 8 bases. V shed 4 bases, J shed 8 bases, and the junction held 8 bases outside the gene matches. This CDR3 contains 14 residues. Per germline, CDR1 LGHNA and CDR2 YSLEER.

With respect to this clonotype: The junction does not match germline at one end; this may be a read error. V and J are TRBV12-3 or TRBV12-4 and TRBJ2-3, with 8 bases that match TRBD1. The CDR3 totals 16 residues. The CDR3 bases are TGTGCCAGCAGTACTCCGACAGGGGTCGCCACAGATATGCAGTATTTT. Protein sequence: CASSTPTGVATDMQYF.

The chain uses TRBV5-4 and TRBJ2-5; 13 bases line up with TRBD2. The CDR3 length is 16 residues. CDR1 and CDR2 from the germline V gene are SGHNT and YYREEE (reference sequence). Unmatched junction bases numbered 6, after V lost 5 bases and J lost 2 bases. The CDR3 nucleotides read TGTGCCAGCAGAAGCGGACTAGCGGGGGCGCAAGAGACCCAGTACTTC. Amino acid sequence: CASRSGLAGAQETQYF. Full variable domain (remainder filled in from reference TRBV5-4 and TRBJ2-5): ETGVTQSPTHLIKTRGQQVTLRCSSQSGHNTVSWYQQALGQGPQFIFQYYREEENGRGNFPPRFSGLQFPNYSSELNVNALELDDSALYLCASRSGLAGAQETQYFGPGTRLLVL.

This clonotype has just a few counts. The chain joins TRBV7-9 to TRBJ1-1; tentative D call: TRBD1 (5 bases). The V gene's germline CDR1 is SEHNR and CDR2 FQNEAQ (reference sequence). There are 15 residues in the CDR3. V was pared by 5 bases and J by 0 bases, with 13 bases between. CDR3 nucleotides: TGTGCCAGCAGCCCAGACAGCATCTTGAACACTGAAGCTTTCTTT. It codes for CASSPDSILNTEAFF.

V gene TRBV24-1 combines with J gene TRBJ1-1; no clear D gene. Germline V gives CDR1 KGHDR, CDR2 SFDVKD. Trimming took off 3 bases at V and 5 bases at J, with 9 bases between the two ends. This CDR3 is built from 13 residues. The CDR3 is CATSDPLLTEAFF. The CDR3 bases are TGTGCCACCAGTGATCCTCTCTTAACTGAAGCTTTCTTT.

The chain carries TRBV5-1 and TRBJ2-3; 9 nucleotides match TRBD1. Germline V gives CDR1 SGHRS, CDR2 YFSETQ. The CDR3 runs 17 residues. With 4 bases clipped from V and 2 bases from J, the junction kept 11 bases outside the gene matches. The CDR3 loop is CASSRLTGGSPTDTQYF. The CDR3 DNA sequence: TGCGCCAGCAGCAGGCTAACAGGGGGCAGCCCCACAGATACGCAGTATTTT.

This clonotype was detected ten times or more. The genes are TRBV7-9 and TRBJ2-3; D could derive from TRBD1 or TRBD2 (6 bases each). CDR1 SEHNR and CDR2 FQNEAQ come from the germline V gene (reference sequence). The CDR3 consists of 17 residues. Trimming stripped 5 bases from V and 6 bases from J, with 24 bases between. In DNA form, the CDR3 reads TGTGCCAGCAGCCACACAAACAGCGGCGGAGGGGGGGATACGCAGTATTTT. Protein: CASSHTNSGGGGDTQYF.

This clonotype was observed at least ten times. The chain recombines TRBV2 with TRBJ2-1, with 9 nucleotides matching TRBD2. The CDR3 runs to 14 residues. CDR1 is SNHLY and CDR2 is FYNNEI in the germline V gene. V was clipped by 3 bases and J by 6 bases; unmatched bases: 3. CDR3 sequence (DNA): TGTGCCAGCAGTGATGGCGGGGGGGGCAATGAGCAGTTCTTC. The encoded protein is CASSDGGGGNEQFF. Variable domain in full (rest from reference TRBV2 and TRBJ2-1): EPEVTQTPSHQVTQMGQEVILRCVPISNHLYFYWYRQILGQKVEFLVSFYNNEISEKSEIFDDQFSVERPDGSNFTLKIRSTKLEDSAMYFCASSDGGGGNEQFFGPGTRLTVL.

This clonotype was observed a handful of times. The V gene is TRBV4-3, the J gene TRBJ2-2; D gene ambiguous. V shed 1 base and J shed 2 bases, with 11 bases lying between them. The CDR3 runs 16 residues. Germline V lookup: CDR1 LGHNA, CDR2 YSLEER. The CDR3 DNA sequence: TGCGCCAGCAGCCAAGGGACGGCCTTTAACACCGGGGAGCTGTTTTTT. Residues: CASSQGTAFNTGELFF.

This clonotype has only a few counts. Just one base apart from a much larger clone, this may be a read error. V is TRBV20-1 and J is TRBJ1-2; no firm D call. The CDR3 sequence is 12 residues long. In germline, CDR1 is DFQATT, CDR2 SNEGSKA (reference sequence). The CDR3 bases are TGCAGGGCTAGCAGCAATCCTGGGGGCTACACCTTC. Translation gives CRASSNPGGYTF.

About this clonotype itself: The junction and the germline gene differ at one end; a read error may be behind it. The chain couples TRBV7-9 to TRBJ2-5; possible D gene TRBD2, 5 bases. Germline V gene sequence: CDR1 SEHNR, CDR2 FQNEAQ (reference sequence). This CDR3 region has 13 residues. The chain's CDR3 is CTSSQRPRETQYF. As DNA, the CDR3 is TGTACCAGCAGTCAGCGGCCGCGGGAGACCCAGTACTTC. Full variable domain (remainder filled in from reference TRBV7-9 and TRBJ2-5): DTGVSQNPRHKITKRGQNVTFRCDPISEHNRLYWYRQTLGQGPEFLTYFQNEAQLEKSRLLSDRFSAERPKGSFSTLEIQRTEQGDSAMYLCTSSQRPRETQYFGPGTRLLVL.

The table lists this clonotype with many counts. V usage is TRBV4-3 and J usage is TRBJ2-1; D may be TRBD2 (6 bases). The CDR3 spans 15 residues. V lost 1 base and J 4 bases, leaving 11 bases between the germline ends. Germline loops: CDR1 LGHNA, CDR2 YSLEER. CDR3 sequence (DNA): TGCGCCAGCAGCCAAGGAGGGACTCCATACAATGAGCAGTTCTTC. This translates into CASSQGGTPYNEQFF.

For this clonotype: A read error is possible here, since a much larger clone lies one base away. The chain employs TRBV24-1 and TRBJ2-5, with D unclear. Germline assignment: CDR1 KGHDR and CDR2 SFDVKD. The CDR3 runs to 9 residues. Trimming removed 10 bases at V and 11 bases at J, with 10 bases between. CDR3 DNA: TGTGCCACGCACAATGAGCAGTACTTC. This sequence encodes CATHNEQYF.

This clonotype was counted many times. The chain is built from TRBV12-3 or TRBV12-4 and TRBJ2-1, with D tentatively TRBD2 (5 bases). CDR3 length: 11 amino acids. The V gene lost 8 bases and the J gene lost 8 bases, with 10 bases spanning the gap. CDR3 nucleotides: TGTGCCAGCCCATCCGGGGATGAGCAGTTCTTC. It codes for CASPSGDEQFF.

Of note for this clonotype: At one end, the junction sequence differs from germline, possibly due to a read error. The V call is TRBV14, the J call TRBJ2-4; weak D call: TRBD2 (6 bases). The assigned J gene may be wrong: the sequence end matches TRBJ2-7 better. The CDR3 runs 13 residues. Germline V lookup: CDR1 SGHDN, CDR2 FVKESK. CDR3 sequence: CAGSQRGTYEQYF. The CDR3 nucleotides are TGTGCCGGCAGCCAACGGGGGACCTACGAGCAGTACTTC.

This clonotype was seen ten or more times. The chain employs TRBV7-9 and TRBJ1-2, with 7 bases matching TRBD1. The CDR3 totals 13 residues. Germline-derived CDR1 and CDR2 are SEHNR and FQNEAQ (reference sequence). With 5 bases clipped from V and 7 bases from J, the junction kept 7 bases outside the gene matches. The CDR3 loop is CASSNIGGLGYTF. The CDR3 DNA is TGTGCCAGCAGCAATATAGGGGGCCTTGGCTACACCTTC.

This clonotype was recorded a few times. The genes are TRBV24-1 and TRBJ1-5; no definite D call. The V end was cut by 5 bases, the J end by 6 bases, with 13 bases between. The CDR3 extends over 14 amino acids. CDR1 is KGHDR and CDR2 is SFDVKD in the germline V gene. This chain's CDR3 is CATSGVTSGQPQHF. CDR3 sequence (DNA): TGTGCCACCAGTGGGGTAACAAGCGGTCAGCCCCAGCATTTT.

This clonotype was recorded many times. The rearrangement joins TRBV20-1 to TRBJ2-1, with TRBD1 identical over 10 bases. The CDR3 has 15 amino acids. The J segment lost 7 bases and the V segment lost 1 base, leaving 7 bases of the junction unmatched. Germline CDR1 DFQATT, CDR2 SNEGSKA (reference sequence). CDR3 sequence: CSARAGQGHGNEQFF. As DNA, the CDR3 is TGCAGTGCTAGAGCGGGACAGGGGCACGGGAATGAGCAGTTCTTC.

Note on this clonotype: A read error may account for a junction end that differs from germline. The chain has TRBV18 and TRBJ1-4; D call uncertain. This CDR3 is built from 13 residues. The V gene's germline CDR1 is KGHSH and CDR2 LQKENI. The CDR3 loop reads CARSPRQVEKLFF. In DNA, the CDR3 is TGTGCCCGCTCACCACGCCAGGTTGAAAAACTGTTTTTT.

This clonotype was seen a handful of times. V usage is TRBV20-1 and J usage is TRBJ2-7, with a possible D match to TRBD2 (6 bases). The CDR3 is 15 amino acids. V lost 6 bases, J lost 5 bases, and 23 bases lay in between. The germline CDR1 and CDR2 sequences are DFQATT and SNEGSKA (reference sequence). The CDR3 region has the DNA TGCAGTGCCCCCAGAGGAGGACTACCGTTCAACGAGCAGTACTTC. Protein: CSAPRGGLPFNEQYF.

Remarks on this clonotype: This could be a read error, since a much larger clone is one nucleotide away. V is TRBV7-2 and J is TRBJ1-2, with TRBD1 matching over 9 bases. The CDR3 is 16 residues long. Germline lookup yields CDR1 SGHTA and CDR2 FQGNSA. CDR3 region: CASNLLVDRGLGGYTF. In nucleotides, the CDR3 is TGTGCCAGCAACTTATTAGTGGACAGGGGACTTGGGGGCTACACCTTC.